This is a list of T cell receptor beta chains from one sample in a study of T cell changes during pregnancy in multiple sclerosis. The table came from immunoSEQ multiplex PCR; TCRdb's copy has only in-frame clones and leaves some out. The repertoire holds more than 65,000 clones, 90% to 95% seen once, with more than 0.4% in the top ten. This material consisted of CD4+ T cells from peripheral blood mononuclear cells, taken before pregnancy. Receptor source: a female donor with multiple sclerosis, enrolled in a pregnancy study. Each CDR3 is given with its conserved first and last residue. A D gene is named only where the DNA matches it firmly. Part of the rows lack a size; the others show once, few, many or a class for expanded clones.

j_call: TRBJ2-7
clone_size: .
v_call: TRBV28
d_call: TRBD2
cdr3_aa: CASSLSGTSGPPYEQYF
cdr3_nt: TGTGCCAGCAGTTTGTCCGGGACTAGCGGGCCCCCCTACGAGCAGTACTTC

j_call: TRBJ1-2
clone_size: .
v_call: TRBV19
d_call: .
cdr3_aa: CASRAGYGYTF
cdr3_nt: TGTGCCAGTAGGGCAGGGTATGGCTACACCTTC

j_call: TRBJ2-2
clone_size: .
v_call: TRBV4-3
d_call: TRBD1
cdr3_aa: CASSQGQGASTGELFF
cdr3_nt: TGCGCCAGCAGCCAAGGCCAGGGGGCTAGTACCGGGGAGCTGTTTTTT

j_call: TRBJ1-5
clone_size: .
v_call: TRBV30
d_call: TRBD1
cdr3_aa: CAWRPGGGLQPQHF
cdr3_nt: TGTGCCTGGAGGCCAGGAGGGGGCCTTCAGCCCCAGCATTTT

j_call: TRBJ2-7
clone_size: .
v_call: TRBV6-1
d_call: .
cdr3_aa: CASVRRTGLSYEQYF
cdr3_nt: TGTGCCAGCGTCCGACGAACAGGATTATCCTACGAGCAGTACTTC

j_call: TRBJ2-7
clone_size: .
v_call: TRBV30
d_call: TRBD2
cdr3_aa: CAWQHPGLVSYEQYF
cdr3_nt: TGTGCCTGGCAACACCCGGGACTAGTTTCCTACGAGCAGTACTTC

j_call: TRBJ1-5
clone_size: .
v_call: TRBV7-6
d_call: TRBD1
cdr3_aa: CASSLGTGEGQPQHF
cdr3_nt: TGTGCCAGCAGCTTAGGGACAGGGGAAGGTCAGCCCCAGCATTTT

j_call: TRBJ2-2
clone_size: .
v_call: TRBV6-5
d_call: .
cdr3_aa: CASSQSFGGPGELFF
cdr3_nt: TGTGCCAGCAGTCAGTCGTTTGGCGGTCCGGGGGAGCTGTTTTTT

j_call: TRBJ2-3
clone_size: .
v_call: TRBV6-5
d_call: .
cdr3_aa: CASSYDSYTDTQYF
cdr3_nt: TGTGCCAGCAGTTACGACAGCTACACAGATACGCAGTATTTT

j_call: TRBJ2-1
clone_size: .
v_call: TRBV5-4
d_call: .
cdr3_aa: CASSFWPEQAYNEQFF
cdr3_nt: TGTGCCAGCAGCTTTTGGCCAGAACAAGCCTACAATGAGCAGTTCTTC

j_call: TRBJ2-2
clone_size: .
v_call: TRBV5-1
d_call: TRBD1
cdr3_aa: CASSKRQGTNTGELFF
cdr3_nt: TGCGCCAGCAGCAAAAGACAGGGCACGAACACCGGGGAGCTGTTTTTT

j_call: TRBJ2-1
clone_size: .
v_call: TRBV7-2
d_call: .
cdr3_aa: CASSLTSSYNEQFF
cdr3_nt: TGTGCCAGCAGTTTGACTAGCTCCTACAATGAGCAGTTCTTC

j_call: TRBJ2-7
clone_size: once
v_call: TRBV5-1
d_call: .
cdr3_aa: CASSLGGRGAYEQYF
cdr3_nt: TGCGCCAGCAGCTTGGGCGGCAGGGGGGCCTACGAGCAGTACTTC

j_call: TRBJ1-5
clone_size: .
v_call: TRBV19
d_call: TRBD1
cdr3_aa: CASSIRDRGSNQPQHF
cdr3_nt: TGTGCCAGTAGTATCAGGGACAGGGGAAGCAATCAGCCCCAGCATTTT

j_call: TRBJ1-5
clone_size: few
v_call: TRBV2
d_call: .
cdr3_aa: CASTYLLGQPQHF
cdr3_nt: TGTGCCAGCACTTATTTACTTGGTCAGCCCCAGCATTTT

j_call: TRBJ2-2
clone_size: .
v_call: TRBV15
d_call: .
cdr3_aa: CATRQKNTGELFF
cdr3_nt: TGTGCCACCAGACAGAAGAACACCGGGGAGCTGTTTTTT

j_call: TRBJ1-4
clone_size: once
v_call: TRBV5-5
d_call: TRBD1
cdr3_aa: CASSPRTGGSTNEKLFF
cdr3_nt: TGTGCCAGCAGCCCACGGACAGGGGGCAGCACTAATGAAAAACTGTTTTTT

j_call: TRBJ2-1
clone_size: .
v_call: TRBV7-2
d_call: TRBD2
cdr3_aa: CASSPAGLAGKNNEQFF
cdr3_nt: TGTGCCAGCAGCCCTGCGGGGCTAGCGGGGAAAAACAATGAGCAGTTCTTC

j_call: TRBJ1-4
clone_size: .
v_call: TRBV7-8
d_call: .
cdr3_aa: CASSLQRGLAEKLFF
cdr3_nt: TGTGCCAGCAGCTTGCAGCGGGGGTTGGCTGAAAAACTGTTTTTT

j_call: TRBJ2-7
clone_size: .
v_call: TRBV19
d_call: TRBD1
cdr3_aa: CASSGRQGFYEQYF
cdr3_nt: TGTGCCAGTAGTGGCCGACAGGGTTTCTACGAGCAGTACTTC

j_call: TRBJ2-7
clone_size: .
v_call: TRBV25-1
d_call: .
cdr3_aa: CASSANQAYEQYF
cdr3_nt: TGTGCCAGCAGTGCCAACCAGGCCTACGAGCAGTACTTC

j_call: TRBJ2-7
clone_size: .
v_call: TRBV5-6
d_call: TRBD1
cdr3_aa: CASSRTGGVYPYEQYF
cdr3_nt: TGTGCCAGCAGCAGGACAGGGGGCGTATATCCCTACGAGCAGTACTTC